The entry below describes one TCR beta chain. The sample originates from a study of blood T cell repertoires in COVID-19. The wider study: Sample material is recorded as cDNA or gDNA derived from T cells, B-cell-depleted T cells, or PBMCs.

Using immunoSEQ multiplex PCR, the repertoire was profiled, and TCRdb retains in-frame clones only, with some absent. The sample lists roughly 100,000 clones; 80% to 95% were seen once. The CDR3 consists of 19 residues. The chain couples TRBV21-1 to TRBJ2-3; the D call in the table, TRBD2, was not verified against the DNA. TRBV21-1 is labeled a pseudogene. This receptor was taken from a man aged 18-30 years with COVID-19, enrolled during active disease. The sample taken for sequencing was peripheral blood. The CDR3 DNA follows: TGTGCCGGAGCAGGTGGGGGAGGTACACTAGACCCTCTCACAGATACGCAGTATTTT. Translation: CAGAGGGGTLDPLTDTQYF.